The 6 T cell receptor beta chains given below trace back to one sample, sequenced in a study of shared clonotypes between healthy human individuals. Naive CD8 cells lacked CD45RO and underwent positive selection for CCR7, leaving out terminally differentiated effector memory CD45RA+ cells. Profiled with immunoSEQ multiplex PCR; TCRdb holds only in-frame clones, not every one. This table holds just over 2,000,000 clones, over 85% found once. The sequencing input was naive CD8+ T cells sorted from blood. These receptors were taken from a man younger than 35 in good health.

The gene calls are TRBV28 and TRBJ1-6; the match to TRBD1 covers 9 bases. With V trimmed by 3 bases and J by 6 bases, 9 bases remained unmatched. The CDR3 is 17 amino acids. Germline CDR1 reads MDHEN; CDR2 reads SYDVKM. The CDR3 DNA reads TGTGCCAGCAGTTTTTTCATCGGGACAGGGCTTAATTCACCCCTCCACTTT. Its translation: CASSFFIGTGLNSPLHF.

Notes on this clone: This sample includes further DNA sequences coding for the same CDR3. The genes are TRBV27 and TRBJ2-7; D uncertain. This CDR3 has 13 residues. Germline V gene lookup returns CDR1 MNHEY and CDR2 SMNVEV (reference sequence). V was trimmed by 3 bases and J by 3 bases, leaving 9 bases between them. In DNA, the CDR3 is TGTGCCAGCAGTTTGGCCGAAGGCTACGAGCAGTACTTC. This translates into CASSLAEGYEQYF.

CDR3 sequence reads: CATSRDAGLGEQFF. The CDR3 DNA follows: TGTGCCACCAGCAGAGACGCGGGGTTGGGTGAGCAGTTCTTC. The rearrangement links TRBV15 to TRBJ2-1; tentatively, D is TRBD2 (6 bases). The V end was cut by 0 bases, the J end by 9 bases, with 12 bases between. Per germline, CDR1 LNHNV and CDR2 YYDKDF (reference sequence). The CDR3 consists of 14 residues.

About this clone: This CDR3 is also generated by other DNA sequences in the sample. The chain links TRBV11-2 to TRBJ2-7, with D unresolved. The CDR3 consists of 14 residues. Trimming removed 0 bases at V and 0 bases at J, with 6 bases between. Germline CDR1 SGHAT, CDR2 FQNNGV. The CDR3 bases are TGTGCCAGCAGCTTAGAACCGGGCTCCTACGAGCAGTACTTC. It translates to CASSLEPGSYEQYF.

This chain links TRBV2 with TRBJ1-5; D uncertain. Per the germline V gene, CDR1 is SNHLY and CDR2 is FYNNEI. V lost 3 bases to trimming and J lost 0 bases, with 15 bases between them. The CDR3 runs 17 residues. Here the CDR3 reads CASSDWGQELSNQPQHF. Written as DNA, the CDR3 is TGTGCCAGCAGTGACTGGGGTCAGGAACTTAGCAATCAGCCCCAGCATTTT.

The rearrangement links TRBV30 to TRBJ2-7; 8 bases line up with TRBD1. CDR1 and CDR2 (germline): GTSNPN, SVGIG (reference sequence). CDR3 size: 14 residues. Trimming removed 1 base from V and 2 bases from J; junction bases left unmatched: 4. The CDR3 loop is CAWSDPDRAYEQYF. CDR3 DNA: TGTGCCTGGAGTGACCCGGACAGGGCCTACGAGCAGTACTTC.